This TCR beta chain emerged from a study of T-cell memory formation after mild COVID-19 (dated by TCRdb to the early 2020s). Regarding the research as a whole: TCR sequence clusters from the two donors were largely donor specific. The cohort comprised two young, previously healthy adult volunteers, one female and one male. In a couple of donors, T-cell clones that expanded and contracted after mild COVID-19 were followed by sequencing TCRalpha and TCRbeta repertoires longitudinally. The research as a whole found: Contracting CD4+ clones turned up mainly in the CM and EM memory subsets, whereas EMRA was where CD8+ clones were enriched. Clones that contracted from day 15 to 85 showed balanced CD4/CD8 phenotypes, whereas a second wave of clones that expanded from day 15 to 37 leaned towards CD4+. Some responding clones were detected in pre-infection memory, which suggested that pre-existing cross-reactive memory T cells had joined the SARS-CoV-2 response. Only a couple of mild cases were covered in the study, and larger cohorts including severe cases with pre-infection samples were considered necessary. SARS-CoV-2 specificity of the second-wave clones peaking on day 37 was not confirmed.

As concerns this clonotype: Which antigen it targets is not known. No clone much larger than this one lies a single base away; base qualities are absent.

This sample was sequenced with an Illumina NovaSeq 6000. Using 5'RACE with constant-segment primers, TCRalpha and TCRbeta cDNA libraries were constructed, with sample barcodes and unique molecular identifiers added in the process. RNA was extracted from every sample with Trizol reagent. Libraries were amplified in two PCR steps, with a second sample barcode and Illumina TruSeq adapters added in the second step. Libraries were sequenced on an Illumina NovaSeq with 2 x 150 bp paired-end reads. The original methods were these. With migec v1.2.7, reads were demultiplexed and then collapsed into UMI-guided consensus sequences. Using mixcr v2.1.11, UMI consensuses were aligned to TRA and TRB V and J templates and then assembled into clonotypes. Expanded or contracted clonotypes were those called significant by both edgeR and NoisET, with noise models trained on biological replicates. For edgeR calls, a false discovery rate-adjusted p below 0.01 and a log2 fold-change threshold of 1 were applied. As an exploratory analysis of dynamics, max-normalized trajectories of the 1000 most abundant clonotypes were examined with PCA combined with hierarchical clustering. Each responding clone was given a CD4 or CD8 phenotype based on the CD4+ and CD8+ repertoires, which had been sequenced separately. The raw public reads went through TCRdb reprocessing: fastp at Q25, MiXCR clone calling, in-frame beta chains kept. CDR3 protein sequences are deduplicated, and each keeps its most common genes and DNA. These V and J calls rely on TCRdb rather than the paper's analysis. Recorded for this sample are fewer than 95,000 distinct CDR3 sequences; over 12% of them occurred a single time. The ten largest clones add up to around two fifths of the sample.

Measured from the cysteine to the phenylalanine, the CDR3 is 16 residues long. Just the 48-base CDR3 DNA is kept, in frame starting at base 1. Via the germline V gene, CDR1 is MGHRA and CDR2 YSYEKL. Germline trimming amounts to 0 bases on V and 4 bases on J, with 8 as the count of junction bases outside the gene matches. Ficoll-Paque density gradient centrifugation was used to isolate PBMCs. The chain uses TRBV4-1 and TRBJ1-2, and TRBD1 aligns with 7 junction nucleotides. Source material: PBMCs or a T cell subset sorted from them (not recorded which). The receptor was isolated from a man aged 18 to 30 who had mild COVID-19 (a few samples of this study predate the infection). The sample titles of this study are shuffled in the database, so cell type and time point are left out; the donor was told from shared clones. The CDR3 loop reads CASSQDLGGGLYGYTF. The sequenced DNA is TGCGCCAGCAGCCAAGATCTCGGAGGGGGCCTCTATGGCTACACCTTC.